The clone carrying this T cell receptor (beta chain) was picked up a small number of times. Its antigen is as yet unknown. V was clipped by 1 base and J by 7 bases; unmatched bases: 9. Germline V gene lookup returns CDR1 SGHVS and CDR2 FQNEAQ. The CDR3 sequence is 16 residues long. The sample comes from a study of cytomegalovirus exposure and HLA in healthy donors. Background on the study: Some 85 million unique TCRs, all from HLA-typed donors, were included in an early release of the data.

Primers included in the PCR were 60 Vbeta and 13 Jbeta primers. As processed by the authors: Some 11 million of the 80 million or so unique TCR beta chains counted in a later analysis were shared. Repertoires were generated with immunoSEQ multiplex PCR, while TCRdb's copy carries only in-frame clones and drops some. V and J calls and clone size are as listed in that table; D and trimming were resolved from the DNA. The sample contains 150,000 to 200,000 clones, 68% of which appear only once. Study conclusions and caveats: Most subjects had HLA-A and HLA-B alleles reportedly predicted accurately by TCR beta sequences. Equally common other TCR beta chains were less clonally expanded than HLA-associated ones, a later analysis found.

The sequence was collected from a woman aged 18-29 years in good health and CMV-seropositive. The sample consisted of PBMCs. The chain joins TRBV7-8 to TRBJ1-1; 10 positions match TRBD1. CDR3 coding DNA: TGTGCCAGCAGCTTAGGCCCTCGACAGGGGGCGCATGAAGCTTTCTTT. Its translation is CASSLGPRQGAHEAFF.